These T cell receptor beta chains were read from a single sample in a study of T cells in Graves' hyperthyroidism and ophthalmopathy. TCRdb processed the multiplex PCR reads anew with MiXCR; each CDR3 protein has one entry. Altogether roughly 380,000 distinct CDR3 sequences are present, roughly 12% being singletons, with the ten largest covering less than 25%. The sample was blood. These receptors came from a man aged 25-40 years with Graves' hyperthyroidism that later progressed to Graves' ophthalmopathy. The CDR3 runs from the conserved cysteine through the conserved F or W. A D gene is named only where the DNA matches it firmly. Clone size, where shown, is once, few, many, or a class for clones that have expanded.

D gene,clone size,J gene,V gene,CDR3 protein,CDR3 DNA
-,few,TRBJ2-7,TRBV11-2,CASRQIGLYEQYF,TGTGCCAGCAGGCAAATAGGGTTATACGAGCAGTACTTC
TRBD2,-,TRBJ2-7,TRBV5-1,CASSLAPAGGFPPEQYF,TGCGCCAGCAGCTTGGCCCCAGCGGGGGGTTTTCCCCCCGAGCAGTACTTC
-,many,TRBJ1-2,TRBV2,CASSEAQDGYTF,TGTGCCAGCAGTGAGGCCCAAGATGGCTACACCTTC
TRBD2,many,TRBJ2-1,TRBV11-2,CASSLRIAGGPAYNEQFF,TGTGCCAGCAGCTTGAGAATAGCGGGGGGGCCGGCGTACAATGAGCAGTTCTTC
-,many,TRBJ1-5,TRBV28,CASSFMGGGQPQHF,TGTGCCAGCAGTTTCATGGGGGGGGGTCAGCCCCAGCATTTT
TRBD1,many,TRBJ1-5,TRBV24-1,CATSDGDSARDPQHF,TGTGCCACCAGTGATGGGGACAGCGCTCGCGATCCCCAGCATTTT
-,-,TRBJ2-2,TRBV19,CASSVQEFRTNTGELFF,TGTGCCAGTAGTGTCCAGGAATTCAGGACGAACACCGGGGAGCTGTTTTTT
TRBD2,many,TRBJ2-3,TRBV20-1,CSATSGGTFKDTQYF,TGCAGTGCCACTAGCGGGGGGACCTTCAAGGATACGCAGTATTTT
TRBD2,many,TRBJ2-3,TRBV20-1,CSARDLASGAADTQYF,TGCAGTGCTAGAGATCTAGCTAGCGGGGCTGCAGATACGCAGTATTTT
TRBD2,-,TRBJ2-3,TRBV9,CASSVEIAGGEDTQYF,TGTGCCAGCAGCGTAGAAATAGCGGGGGGGGAAGATACGCAGTATTTT
TRBD1,many,TRBJ2-7,TRBV28,CASSYPDRDNEQYF,TGTGCCAGCAGCTACCCGGACAGGGACAACGAGCAGTACTTC
-,many,TRBJ2-7,TRBV2,CASSERQPLLYEQYF,TGTGCCAGCAGTGAACGGCAGCCCTTACTCTACGAGCAGTACTTC
-,-,TRBJ2-1,TRBV6-2/TRBV6-3,CASSYAEAGYNNEQFF,TGTGCCAGCAGTTACGCCGAGGCTGGCTATAACAATGAGCAGTTCTTC
TRBD1,many,TRBJ2-1,TRBV11-1,CASSTGGSNEQFF,TGTGCCAGCAGCACAGGGGGTAGCAATGAGCAGTTCTTC
-,-,TRBJ1-4,TRBV7-9,CASGWTSNEKLFF,TGTGCCAGCGGGTGGACGTCTAATGAAAAACTGTTTTTT
TRBD1,few,TRBJ1-6,TRBV3-1,CASSDGQETSPLHF,TGTGCCAGCAGCGACGGACAGGAAACTTCACCCCTCCACTTT
-,many,TRBJ2-2,TRBV24-1,CATSDWTDTGELFF,TGTGCCACCAGTGATTGGACCGACACCGGGGAGCTGTTTTTT
-,many,TRBJ2-3,TRBV7-2,CATKAMASTDTQYF,TGTGCCACCAAGGCCATGGCTAGCACAGATACGCAGTATTTT
-,many,TRBJ2-7,TRBV5-1,CASSLGRGRDYEQYF,TGCGCCAGCAGCTTGGGCCGGGGGCGGGATTACGAGCAGTACTTC
-,-,TRBJ2-2,TRBV5-6,CASSLLRIFRTGELFF,TGTGCCAGCAGCCTTCTAAGGATTTTTCGCACCGGGGAGCTGTTTTTT
-,-,TRBJ2-3,TRBV6-6,CASSYSYSSSTDTQYF,TGTGCCAGCAGTTACTCGTACAGCTCTAGCACAGATACGCAGTATTTT
-,many,TRBJ1-5,TRBV12-3/TRBV12-4,CASSSRDYYSNQPQHF,TGTGCCAGCAGTTCACGGGACTATTATAGCAATCAGCCCCAGCATTTT
-,few,TRBJ2-7,TRBV4-1,CASSQRSGTGLYEQYF,TGCGCCAGCAGCCAACGCTCCGGGACGGGCCTCTACGAGCAGTACTTC
-,many,TRBJ2-5,TRBV20-1,CSATGSGAPFPRQETQYF,TGCAGTGCCACGGGGTCAGGGGCGCCTTTTCCGCGACAAGAGACCCAGTACTTC
-,-,TRBJ1-5,TRBV4-2,CASSQDLKGPQHF,TGTGCCAGCAGCCAAGATCTAAAGGGGCCCCAGCATTTT